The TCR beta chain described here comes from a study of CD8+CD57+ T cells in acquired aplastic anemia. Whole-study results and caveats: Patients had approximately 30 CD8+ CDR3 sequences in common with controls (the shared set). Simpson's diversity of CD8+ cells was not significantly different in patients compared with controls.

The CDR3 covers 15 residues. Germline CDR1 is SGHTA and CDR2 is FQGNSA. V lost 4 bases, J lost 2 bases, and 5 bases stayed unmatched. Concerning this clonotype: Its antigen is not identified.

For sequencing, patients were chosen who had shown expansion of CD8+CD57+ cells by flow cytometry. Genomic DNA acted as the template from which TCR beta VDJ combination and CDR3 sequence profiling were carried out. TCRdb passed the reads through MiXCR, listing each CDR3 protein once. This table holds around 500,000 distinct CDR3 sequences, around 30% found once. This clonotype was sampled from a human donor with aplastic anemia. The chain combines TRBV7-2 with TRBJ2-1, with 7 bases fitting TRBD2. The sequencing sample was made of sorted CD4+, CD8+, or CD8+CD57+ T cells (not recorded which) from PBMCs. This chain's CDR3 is CASSSAGTTYNEQFF. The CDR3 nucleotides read TGTGCCAGCAGCTCAGCTGGGACTACCTACAATGAGCAGTTCTTC.